Below, 21 T cell receptor beta chains from the same sample are listed, as sequenced in a study of T cells after yellow fever vaccination. Each CDR3 protein is one row after TCRdb ran MiXCR on the 5' RACE reads. The data contain approximately 580,000 distinct CDR3 sequences, about 15% of them singletons. This material consisted of PBMCs, taken around 5 days after the first yellow fever vaccination. Source of these receptors: a man aged 18 to 30 who received the YFV17D yellow fever vaccine.

The V gene is TRBV18, the J gene TRBJ2-2, with unresolved D. The CDR3 consists of 15 residues. Trimming took 3 bases from V and 2 from J, leaving 10 bases between them. Germline V gene sequence: CDR1 KGHSH, CDR2 LQKENI. CDR3 nucleotides: TGTGCCAGCTCACCCCACTCCGGTAACACCGGGGAGCTGTTTTTT. Protein sequence: CASSPHSGNTGELFF. Supplemented by reference TRBV18 and TRBJ2-2, the full variable domain reads NAGVMQNPRHLVRRRGQEARLRCSPMKGHSHVYWYRQLPEEGLKFMVYLQKENIIDESGMPKERFSAEFPKEGPSILRIQQVVRGDSAAYFCASSPHSGNTGELFFGEGSRLTVL.

This clonotype occurred a few times. V usage is TRBV4-1 and J usage is TRBJ1-1; D call uncertain. The CDR3 has 13 residues. Trimming removed 3 bases from V and 5 bases from J, with 10 bases in between. Germline CDR1 is MGHRA and CDR2 is YSYEKL. Written as DNA, the CDR3 is TGCGCCAGCAGCCAGGCGTCGAGGACTGAAGCTTTCTTT. Encoded protein: CASSQASRTEAFF.

The chain carries TRBV5-6 and TRBJ1-2; D possibly corresponds to TRBD1 (5 bases). The V and J ends lost 0 bases and 8 bases respectively, with 11 bases between them. CDR3 size: 13 residues. Germline V gives CDR1 SGHDT, CDR2 YYEEEE. This chain's CDR3 is CASSLEINRGYTF. The DNA for the CDR3 is TGTGCCAGCAGCTTGGAGATTAACAGGGGCTACACCTTC. Variable domain in full (rest from reference TRBV5-6 and TRBJ1-2): DAGVTQSPTHLIKTRGQQVTLRCSPKSGHDTVSWYQQALGQGPQFIFQYYEEEERQRGNFPDRFSGHQFPNYSSELNVNALLLGDSALYLCASSLEINRGYTFGSGTRLTVV.

This clonotype was seen a handful of times. The chain joins TRBV29-1 to TRBJ2-1; D gene ambiguous. V lost 4 bases, J lost 5 bases, and 9 bases lay in between. Germline V gene lookup returns CDR1 SQVTM and CDR2 ANQGSEA. CDR3 length equals 12 residues. In nucleotides, the CDR3 is TGCAGCGTTGGGAAGATAGACAATGAGCAGTTCTTC. It codes for CSVGKIDNEQFF.

This clonotype was seen only a few times. The chain carries TRBV29-1 and TRBJ1-3; D is undetermined. Trimming removed 2 bases from V and 0 bases from J, with 8 bases in between. Germline V lookup: CDR1 SQVTM, CDR2 ANQGSEA. This CDR3 contains 14 residues. The CDR3: CSVEPLSSGNTIYF. CDR3 sequence (DNA): TGCAGCGTTGAACCGCTGAGCTCTGGAAACACCATATATTTT.

The table lists this clonotype with a few counts. The J gene is TRBJ2-5, the V gene TRBV7-9, with 9 bases aligning to TRBD1. Per germline, CDR1 SEHNR and CDR2 FQNEAQ (reference sequence). This CDR3 is built from 16 residues. J gave up 4 bases and V 1 base, and 7 bases lay outside the gene matches. DNA of the CDR3: TGTGCCAGCAGCTTAGGAGACAGGGGGACTCGAGAGACCCAGTACTTC. This gives the protein CASSLGDRGTRETQYF.

This clonotype has just one count. This sequence joins TRBV4-3 and TRBJ1-2; perhaps TRBD1 as D (5 bases). This CDR3 has 18 amino acids. The germline CDR1 and CDR2 sequences are LGHNA and YSLEER. Trimming stripped 1 base from V and 0 bases from J, with 18 bases between. CDR3 amino acids: CASSQVSGVPLPNYGYTF. CDR3 DNA: TGCGCCAGCAGCCAAGTTTCGGGGGTTCCGTTACCTAACTATGGCTACACCTTC.

The chain combines TRBV29-1 with TRBJ1-5; the D gene is possibly TRBD1 (5 bases). Germline values: CDR1 SQVTM, CDR2 ANQGSEA. The CDR3 extends over 12 amino acids. Trimming shortened V by 6 bases and J by 4 bases, and 10 bases separated the two germline ends. For the CDR3, the DNA is TGCAGCGTCCGGGACGGGAATCAGCCCCAGCATTTT. It codes for CSVRDGNQPQHF.

This chain links TRBV7-2 with TRBJ2-7, with D tentatively TRBD1 (6 bases). The CDR3 is 14 amino acids. V was trimmed by 9 bases and J by 5 bases, leaving 20 bases between them. Germline CDR1 reads SGHTA; CDR2 reads FQGNSA. The CDR3 DNA is TGTGCCAGTCAAGGGGGTCCCCGGAACCACGAGCAGTACTTC. This codes for CASQGGPRNHEQYF.

The rearrangement uses TRBV4-1 and TRBJ1-6, with D tentatively TRBD1 (6 bases). Per germline, CDR1 MGHRA and CDR2 YSYEKL. The CDR3 is 15 residues long. Trimming cost V 0 bases and J 5 bases, with 8 bases left between them. The CDR3 protein is CASSQDRGNNSPLHF. In DNA, the CDR3 is TGCGCCAGCAGCCAAGACAGGGGCAATAATTCACCCCTCCACTTT.

The CDR3 DNA is TGTGCCAGCAGCTTGGCTGGCGGGAACGAGCAGTACGTC. It encodes CASSLAGGNEQYV. The J gene is TRBJ2-7, the V gene TRBV5-4, with D possibly matching TRBD2 (6 bases). Germline assignment: CDR1 SGHNT and CDR2 YYREEE (reference sequence). This CDR3 spans 13 amino acids. The V end lost 0 bases, the J end lost 5 bases, and 9 bases lay between the germline ends.

This clonotype was counted between two and nine times. This rearrangement joins TRBV10-3 to TRBJ2-1; the D is unclear. The germline V gene encodes CDR1 ENHRY and CDR2 SYGVKD. This CDR3 is 11 amino acids long. The V gene lost 9 bases and the J gene lost 4 bases, with 7 bases spanning the gap. This CDR3 is CAIKGYNEQFF. In nucleotides, the CDR3 is TGTGCCATAAAGGGATACAATGAGCAGTTCTTC.

This chain connects TRBV4-2 to TRBJ2-5; D gene ambiguous. The CDR3 extends over 14 amino acids. Germline CDR1 reads LGHNA; CDR2 reads YNFKEQ. With 0 bases removed from V and 4 bases from J, the gap between germline ends came to 9 bases. CDR3 nucleotide sequence: TGTGCCAGCAGCCAAGAGGGTCAAGGAGAGACCCAGTACTTC. Residues: CASSQEGQGETQYF.

This chain joins TRBV4-1 and TRBJ1-2; 8 nucleotides match TRBD1. Trimming removed 4 bases from V and 1 base from J; junction bases left unmatched: 5. The CDR3 loop spans 15 amino acids. From germline, CDR1 is MGHRA and CDR2 YSYEKL. DNA for the CDR3: TGCGCCAGCAGCCCTCGACAGGGGTATAACTATGGCTACACCTTC. Translating it yields CASSPRQGYNYGYTF.

J is TRBJ1-1 and V is TRBV7-2, with 8 bases aligning to TRBD1. This CDR3 has 15 residues. V lost 5 bases and J lost 0; bases outside the gene matches: 5. CDR1 and CDR2 from the germline V gene are SGHTA and FQGNSA. For the CDR3, the DNA is TGTGCCAGCAGCACCGGGACAGGAATGAACACTGAAGCTTTCTTT. This sequence encodes CASSTGTGMNTEAFF.

In its sample, this clonotype was seen a few times. The J gene is TRBJ1-4, the V gene TRBV20-1; D perhaps matches TRBD1 (5 bases). This CDR3 has 13 amino acids. Germline lookup yields CDR1 DFQATT and CDR2 SNEGSKA (reference sequence). Trimming pared 7 bases from V and 0 bases from J, leaving 9 bases between. The CDR3 DNA reads as TGCAGTGTCCGGGGGGCAACTAATGAAAAACTGTTTTTT. Residues: CSVRGATNEKLFF.

The rearrangement joins TRBV9 to TRBJ1-4; D may be TRBD1 (6 bases). The germline V gene has CDR1 SGDLS and CDR2 YYNGEE. The V and J ends lost 3 bases and 7 bases respectively, with 16 bases between them. The CDR3 extends over 15 amino acids. The CDR3 spells CASSDEQGRSEKLFF. The CDR3 nucleotides are TGTGCCAGCAGCGACGAACAGGGAAGAAGTGAAAAACTGTTTTTT.

This chain uses TRBV3-1 with TRBJ2-5; D not resolved. With 0 bases removed from V and 7 bases from J, the gap between germline ends came to 12 bases. Germline lookup yields CDR1 LGHDT and CDR2 YNNKEL (reference sequence). The CDR3 consists of 14 residues. The CDR3 loop reads CASSQDLGIRTQYF. In DNA form, the CDR3 reads TGTGCCAGCAGCCAAGATCTGGGAATAAGGACCCAGTACTTC.

V is TRBV12-3 or TRBV12-4 and J is TRBJ1-2; no clear D gene. With 5 bases removed from V and 7 bases from J, the gap between germline ends came to 14 bases. This CDR3 is 13 amino acids long. The CDR3 coding sequence is TGTGCCAGCAGTAAGGGTCCAGTTGGTGGCTACACCTTC. Translating gives CASSKGPVGGYTF.

This clonotype showed up many times. This chain links TRBV10-2 with TRBJ1-5; no firm D call. Trimming removed 4 bases from V and 4 bases from J, with 11 bases in between. Germline assignment: CDR1 WSHSY and CDR2 SAAADI. CDR3 size: 14 residues. Here the CDR3 reads CASSGNSLNQPQHF. As DNA, the CDR3 is TGCGCCAGCAGTGGAAACAGTTTGAATCAGCCCCAGCATTTT.

This clonotype has just a few counts. The V gene is TRBV20-1, the J gene TRBJ2-4, with a tentative D call TRBD2 (6 bases). Germline CDR1 DFQATT, CDR2 SNEGSKA (reference sequence). The CDR3 consists of 11 residues. Trimming stripped 5 bases from V and 9 bases from J, with 11 bases between. The CDR3 bases are TGCAGTGCTCCTAGCGCGGGCATTCAGTACTTC. It yields the protein CSAPSAGIQYF.